The source of this T cell receptor beta chain is a study of identical twins. Study-wide points: Compared with models, monozygotic twins showed more out-of-frame TCR alpha sharing. Part of the zero-insertion signal could reflect confounding by invariant MAIT and iNKT cells.

Points on this clonotype: The target antigen is unknown.

CDR1 and CDR2 (germline): SGHRS, YFSETQ. The CDR3 totals 14 residues. V lost 6 bases to trimming and J lost 8 bases; unmatched junction nucleotides: 7. TCRdb processed the 5' RACE reads anew with MiXCR; each CDR3 protein has one entry. Here the sample spans a few hundred thousand distinct CDR3 sequences, approximately 8.3% being singletons. The same sample was also studied in work on yellow fever vaccine responses in identical twins.

The gene calls are TRBV5-1 and TRBJ1-6, with 8 bases lining up with TRBD1. The sequenced sample consisted of CD8+ T cells sorted from blood. This clonotype was obtained from a woman between 18 and 29 years old in good health. The CDR3 sequence is CASTPTGADSPLHF. The CDR3 nucleotides read TGCGCCAGCACCCCGACAGGGGCGGATTCACCCCTCCACTTT.